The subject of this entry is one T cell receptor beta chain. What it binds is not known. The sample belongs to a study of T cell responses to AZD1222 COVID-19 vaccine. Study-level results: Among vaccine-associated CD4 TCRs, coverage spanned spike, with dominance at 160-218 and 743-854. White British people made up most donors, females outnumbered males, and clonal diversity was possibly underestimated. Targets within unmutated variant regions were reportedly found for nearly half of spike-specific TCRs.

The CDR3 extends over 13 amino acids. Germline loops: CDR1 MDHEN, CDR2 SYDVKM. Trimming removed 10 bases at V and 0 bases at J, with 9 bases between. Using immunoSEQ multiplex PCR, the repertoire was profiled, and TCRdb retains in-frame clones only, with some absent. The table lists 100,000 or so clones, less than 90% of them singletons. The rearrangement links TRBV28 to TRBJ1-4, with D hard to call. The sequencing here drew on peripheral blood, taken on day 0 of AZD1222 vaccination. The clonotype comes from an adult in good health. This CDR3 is CATGPATNEKLFF. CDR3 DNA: TGTGCCACCGGACCTGCAACTAATGAAAAACTGTTTTTT.